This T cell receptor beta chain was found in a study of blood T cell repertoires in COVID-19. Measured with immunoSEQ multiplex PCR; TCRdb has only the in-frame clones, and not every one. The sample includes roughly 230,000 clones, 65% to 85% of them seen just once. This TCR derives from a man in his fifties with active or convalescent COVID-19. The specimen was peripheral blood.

CDR3 protein: CAWSGQYSNQPQHF. The DNA for the CDR3 is TGTGCCTGGAGTGGACAGTATAGCAATCAGCCCCAGCATTTT. The V gene is TRBV30, the J gene TRBJ1-5; a weak D match, TRBD1 (5 bases). CDR1 and CDR2 (germline): GTSNPN, SVGIG (reference sequence). V shed 1 base and J shed 0 bases, with 7 bases lying between them. CDR3 size: 14 residues.